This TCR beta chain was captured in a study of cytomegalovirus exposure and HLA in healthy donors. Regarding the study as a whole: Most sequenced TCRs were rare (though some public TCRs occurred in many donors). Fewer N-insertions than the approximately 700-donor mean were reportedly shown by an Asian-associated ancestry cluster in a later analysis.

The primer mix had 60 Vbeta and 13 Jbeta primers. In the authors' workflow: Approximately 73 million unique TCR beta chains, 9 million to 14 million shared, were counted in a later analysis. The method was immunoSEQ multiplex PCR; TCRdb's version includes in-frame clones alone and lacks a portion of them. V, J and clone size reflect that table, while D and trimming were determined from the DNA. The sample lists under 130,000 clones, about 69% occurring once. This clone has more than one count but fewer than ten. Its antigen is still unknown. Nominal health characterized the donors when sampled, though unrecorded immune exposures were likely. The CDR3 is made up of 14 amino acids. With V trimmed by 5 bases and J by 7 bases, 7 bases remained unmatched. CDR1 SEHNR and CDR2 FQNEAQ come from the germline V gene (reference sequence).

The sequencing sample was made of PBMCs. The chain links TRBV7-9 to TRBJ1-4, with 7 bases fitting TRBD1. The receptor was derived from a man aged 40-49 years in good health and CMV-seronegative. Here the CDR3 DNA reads TGTGCCAGCAGCGCCAGGGGGAATATTGAAAAACTGTTTTTT. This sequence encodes CASSARGNIEKLFF.